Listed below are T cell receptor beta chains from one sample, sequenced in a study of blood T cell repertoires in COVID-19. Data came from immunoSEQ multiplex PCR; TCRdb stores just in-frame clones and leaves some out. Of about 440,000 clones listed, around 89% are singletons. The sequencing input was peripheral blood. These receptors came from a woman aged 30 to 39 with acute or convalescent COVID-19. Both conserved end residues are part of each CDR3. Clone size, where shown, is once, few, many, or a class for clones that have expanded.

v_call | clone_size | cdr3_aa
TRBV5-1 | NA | CASSLIAGLNIQYF
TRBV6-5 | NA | CASAGRKDEKLFF
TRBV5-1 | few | CASSSVDRGIIDEQYF
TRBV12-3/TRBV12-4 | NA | CASSLGQSYEQYF
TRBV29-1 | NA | CSVSGVGQETQYF
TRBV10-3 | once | CAITSRAPPDTQYF
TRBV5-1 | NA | CASSLGQMETQYF
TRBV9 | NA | CASSTGGGNEQYF
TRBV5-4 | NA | CASSSRWASWTDTQYF
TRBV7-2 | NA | CASSPGQGAGGTEAFF
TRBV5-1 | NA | CASSLAPDRTNTEAFF
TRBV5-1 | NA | CASSSGQGEYGYTF
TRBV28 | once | CASSWGRRGTGELFF
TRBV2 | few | CASLTAASGGTNEQFF
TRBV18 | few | CASSPPAGEKLFF
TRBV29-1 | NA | CSVEPGGGEQYF